The present T cell receptor beta chain was sequenced within a study of OX40 agonist ivuxolimab in advanced cancers. In the study overall: The study enrolled dose-escalation patients with hepatocellular carcinoma, melanoma, renal cell or head and neck cancer. General study points: More expanded clones were found, on average, in CD8+ than in CD4+ T cells. The authors did not determine the antigen specificity of the expanded peripheral T cells.

TCRdb's copy holds only in-frame clones and misses some; the assay was immunoSEQ multiplex PCR. The table records tens of thousands of clones, about 84% of them present only once. Comment on this clone: Its antigen remains unknown.

The ends lost 6 bases at V and 0 bases at J; junction bases unmatched: 14. CDR1 is SQVTM, CDR2 ANQGSEA, per germline. The CDR3 spans 16 residues. The sample was CD4+ or CD8+ T cells sorted from blood, taken in a trial of the OX40 agonist ivuxolimab. The TCR was taken from an adult with an advanced solid tumor such as melanoma, head and neck, liver or kidney cancer. The chain recombines TRBV29-1 with TRBJ2-7; 7 bases line up with TRBD1. The CDR3 protein is CSVQPGSGGSSYEQYF. CDR3 coding DNA: TGCAGCGTCCAACCTGGTTCAGGGGGTAGCTCCTACGAGCAGTACTTC.